This T cell receptor (beta chain) comes out of a study of human T cells and chemical hapten exposure. Study in general: Investigators sensitized roughly 2 cm by roughly 2 cm of upper inner arm skin with 2% DPC. Findings and caveats of the study: Expanded TCRs produced significantly more large CDR3 similarity clusters than controls did. TCRs whose frequency exceeded 1 in 1000 remained the same following DPC sensitization.

Time point meaning: pre-sensitization, week 0. The sample's treatment: therapeutic diphenylcyclopropenone sensitization with weekly scalp DPC. To note about this clonotype: Antigen: not known.

This CDR3 comprises 15 residues. CDR1 is SGHTA, CDR2 FQGNSA, per germline. V dropped 9 bases and J dropped 1; count of bases not matched to a gene: 11. In TCRdb, the RACE reads were re-called with MiXCR into one record per CDR3 protein. The sample lists under 45,000 distinct CDR3 sequences, more than 9% occurring once. The V and J genes are TRBV7-2 and TRBJ2-5; TRBD2 aligns across 7 bases. This clonotype was obtained from a man aged 25 to 40 with alopecia areata. Some clones in this sample may be carry-over from other donors' samples. The sequencing here drew on whole blood, taken in connection with sensitization to the hapten diphenylcyclopropenone (DPC). The DNA for the CDR3 is TGTGCCAGTGCCCGAGCGGGATATTCCCAAGAGACCCAGTACTTC. Translation gives CASARAGYSQETQYF.